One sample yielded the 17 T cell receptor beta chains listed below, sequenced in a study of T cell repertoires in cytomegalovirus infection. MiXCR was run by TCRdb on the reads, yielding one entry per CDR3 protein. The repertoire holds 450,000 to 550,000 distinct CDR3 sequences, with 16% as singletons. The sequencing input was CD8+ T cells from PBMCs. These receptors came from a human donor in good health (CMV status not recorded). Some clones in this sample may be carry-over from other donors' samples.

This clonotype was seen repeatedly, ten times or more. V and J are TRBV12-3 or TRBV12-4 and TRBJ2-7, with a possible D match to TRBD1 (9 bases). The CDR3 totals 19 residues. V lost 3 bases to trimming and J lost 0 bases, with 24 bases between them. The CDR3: CASSLSGGVRDRDSYEQYF. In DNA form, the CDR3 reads TGTGCCAGCAGTTTGTCGGGGGGGGTCCGGGACAGGGACTCCTACGAGCAGTACTTC.

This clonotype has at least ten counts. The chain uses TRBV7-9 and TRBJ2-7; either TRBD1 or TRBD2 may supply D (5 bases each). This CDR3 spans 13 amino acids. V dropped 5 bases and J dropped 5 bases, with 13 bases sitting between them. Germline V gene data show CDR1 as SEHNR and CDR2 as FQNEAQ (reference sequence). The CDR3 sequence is CASSPPGAHEQYF. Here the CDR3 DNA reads TGTGCCAGCAGCCCACCCGGGGCCCACGAGCAGTACTTC. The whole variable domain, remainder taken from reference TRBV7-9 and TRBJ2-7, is DTGVSQNPRHKITKRGQNVTFRCDPISEHNRLYWYRQTLGQGPEFLTYFQNEAQLEKSRLLSDRFSAERPKGSFSTLEIQRTEQGDSAMYLCASSPPGAHEQYFGPGTRLTVT.

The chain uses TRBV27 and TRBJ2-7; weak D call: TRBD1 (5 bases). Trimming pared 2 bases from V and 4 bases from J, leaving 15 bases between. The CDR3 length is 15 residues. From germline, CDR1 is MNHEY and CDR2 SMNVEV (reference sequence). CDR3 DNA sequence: TGTGCCAGCAGTTTACAGGGCGCCTTAGGGTACGAGCAGTACTTC. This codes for CASSLQGALGYEQYF.

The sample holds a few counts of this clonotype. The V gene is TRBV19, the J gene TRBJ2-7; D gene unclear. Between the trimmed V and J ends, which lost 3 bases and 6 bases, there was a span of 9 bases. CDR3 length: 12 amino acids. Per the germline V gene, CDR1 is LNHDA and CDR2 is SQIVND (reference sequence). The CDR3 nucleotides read TGTGCCAGTAGTATTCCGGACGCCGAGCAGTACTTC. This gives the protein CASSIPDAEQYF.

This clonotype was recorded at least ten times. The CDR3 reads CASSFSGGGAADTQYF. For the CDR3, the DNA is TGTGCCAGCAGCTTTTCCGGCGGGGGAGCGGCAGATACGCAGTATTTT. The genes are TRBV7-3 and TRBJ2-3; TRBD2 aligns across 7 bases. Trimming cost V 3 bases and J 4 bases; bases outside gene matches: 10. Germline CDR1 and CDR2: SGHTA and FQGTGA. The length of the CDR3 is 16 residues. The full variable domain, with the rest looked up from reference TRBV7-3 and TRBJ2-3, is GAGVSQTPSNKVTEKGKYVELRCDPISGHTALYWYRQSLGQGPEFLIYFQGTGAADDSGLPNDRFFAVRPEGSVSTLKIQRTERGDSAVYLCASSFSGGGAADTQYFGPGTRLTVL.

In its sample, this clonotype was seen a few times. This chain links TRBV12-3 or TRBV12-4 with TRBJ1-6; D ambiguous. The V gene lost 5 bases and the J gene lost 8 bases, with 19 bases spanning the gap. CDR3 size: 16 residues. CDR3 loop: CASSLKPLGRDSPLHF. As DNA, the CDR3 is TGTGCCAGCAGTCTAAAGCCCTTGGGTCGGGATTCACCCCTCCACTTT.

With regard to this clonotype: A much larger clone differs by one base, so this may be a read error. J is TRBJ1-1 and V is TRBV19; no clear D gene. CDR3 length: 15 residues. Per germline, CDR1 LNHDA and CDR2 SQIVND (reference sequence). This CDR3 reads CASSMRYRPNTGAFF. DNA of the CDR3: TGTGCCAGTAGTATGCGGTACAGACCGAACACTGGAGCTTTCTTT.

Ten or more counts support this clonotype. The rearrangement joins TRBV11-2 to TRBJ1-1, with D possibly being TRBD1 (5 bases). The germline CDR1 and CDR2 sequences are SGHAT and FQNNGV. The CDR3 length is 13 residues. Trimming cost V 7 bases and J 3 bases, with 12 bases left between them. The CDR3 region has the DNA TGTGCCAGCACACCCCGGGGCGACACTGAAGCTTTCTTT. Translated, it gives CASTPRGDTEAFF. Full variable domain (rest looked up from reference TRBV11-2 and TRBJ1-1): EAGVAQSPRYKIIEKRQSVAFWCNPISGHATLYWYQQILGQGPKLLIQFQNNGVVDDSQLPKDRFSAERLKGVDSTLKIQPAKLEDSAVYLCASTPRGDTEAFFGQGTRLTVV.

CDR3 loop: CSARGLDRGGEKLFF. The CDR3 DNA reads TGCAGTGCTAGAGGCCTGGACAGGGGTGGAGAAAAACTGTTTTTT. The chain uses TRBV20-1 and TRBJ1-4; TRBD1 matches at 9 bases. The ends lost 1 base at V and 8 bases at J; junction bases unmatched: 8. Germline CDR1 reads DFQATT; CDR2 reads SNEGSKA (reference sequence). The CDR3 loop spans 15 amino acids.

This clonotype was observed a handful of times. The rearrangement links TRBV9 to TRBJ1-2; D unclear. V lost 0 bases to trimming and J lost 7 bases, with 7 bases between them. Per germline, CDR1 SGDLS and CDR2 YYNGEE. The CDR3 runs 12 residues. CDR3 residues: CASSVDSPGYTF. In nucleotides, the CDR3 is TGTGCCAGCAGCGTAGATTCCCCTGGCTACACCTTC.

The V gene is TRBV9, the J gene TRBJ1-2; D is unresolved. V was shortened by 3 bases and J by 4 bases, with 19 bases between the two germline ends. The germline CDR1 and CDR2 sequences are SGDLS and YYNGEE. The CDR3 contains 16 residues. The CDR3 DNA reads TGTGCCAGCAGCGCCGTGGGCCCTCCTTATGGCTATGGCTACACCTTC. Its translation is CASSAVGPPYGYGYTF.

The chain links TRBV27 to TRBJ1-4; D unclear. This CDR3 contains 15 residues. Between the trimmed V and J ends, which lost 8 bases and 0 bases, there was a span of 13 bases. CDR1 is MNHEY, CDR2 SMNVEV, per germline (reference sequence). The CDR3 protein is CASRKGGATNEKLFF. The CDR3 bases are TGTGCCAGCCGGAAGGGCGGCGCAACTAATGAAAAACTGTTTTTT.

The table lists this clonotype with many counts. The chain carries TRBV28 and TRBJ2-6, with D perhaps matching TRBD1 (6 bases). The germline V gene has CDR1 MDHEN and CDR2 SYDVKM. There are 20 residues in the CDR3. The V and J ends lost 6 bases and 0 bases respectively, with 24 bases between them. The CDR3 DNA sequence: TGTGCCAGCAGCGTATCTCCCTGGACAGCTCCAAGCTCTGGGGCCAACGTCCTGACTTTC. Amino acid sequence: CASSVSPWTAPSSGANVLTF.

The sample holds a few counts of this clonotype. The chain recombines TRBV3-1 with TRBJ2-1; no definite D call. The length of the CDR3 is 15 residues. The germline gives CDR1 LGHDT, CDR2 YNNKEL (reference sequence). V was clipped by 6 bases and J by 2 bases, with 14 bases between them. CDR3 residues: CASSLDPRPYNEQFF. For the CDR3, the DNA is TGTGCCAGCAGTCTTGACCCGAGACCCTACAATGAGCAGTTCTTC.

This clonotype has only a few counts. CDR3 protein: CASSPSGTSLNEQFF. In nucleotides, the CDR3 is TGTGCCAGCAGTCCTTCCGGGACTAGCCTCAATGAGCAGTTCTTC. The chain links TRBV11-2 to TRBJ2-1; 9 bases are shared with TRBD2. V trimming: 6 bases; J trimming: 6 bases; junction bases outside the gene matches: 9. Germline V gene lookup returns CDR1 SGHAT and CDR2 FQNNGV. The length of the CDR3 is 15 residues. Looking up the rest from reference TRBV11-2 and TRBJ2-1 gives the full variable domain: EAGVAQSPRYKIIEKRQSVAFWCNPISGHATLYWYQQILGQGPKLLIQFQNNGVVDDSQLPKDRFSAERLKGVDSTLKIQPAKLEDSAVYLCASSPSGTSLNEQFFGPGTRLTVL.

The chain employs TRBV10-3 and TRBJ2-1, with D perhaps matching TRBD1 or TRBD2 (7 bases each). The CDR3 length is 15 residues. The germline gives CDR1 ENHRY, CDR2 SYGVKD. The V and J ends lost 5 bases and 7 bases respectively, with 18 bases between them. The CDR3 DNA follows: TGTGCCATCAGTCAGGGGGAGGGGGGGCCAAATGAGCAGTTCTTC. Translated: CAISQGEGGPNEQFF.

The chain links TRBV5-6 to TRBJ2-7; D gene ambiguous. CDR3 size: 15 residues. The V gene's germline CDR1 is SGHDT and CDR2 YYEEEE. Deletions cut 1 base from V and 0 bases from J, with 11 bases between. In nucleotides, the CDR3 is TGTGCCAGCAGCTTGAGGGCCTTTGCCTCCTACGAGCAGTACTTC. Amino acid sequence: CASSLRAFASYEQYF.